The present entry profiles one TCR beta chain with its context. From germline, CDR1 is MNHEY and CDR2 SMNVEV (reference sequence). This CDR3 region has 13 residues. Trimming cost V 5 bases and J 7 bases; bases outside gene matches: 6. The data were obtained in a study of blood T cell repertoires in COVID-19. Data came from immunoSEQ multiplex PCR; TCRdb stores just in-frame clones and leaves some out. The top ten clones hold roughly 32% of a sample with tens of thousands of clones, less than 80% of them seen once. The sample consisted of peripheral blood. The rearrangement links TRBV27 to TRBJ2-7; 9 positions match TRBD1. This TCR derives from a man older than 75 with acute or convalescent COVID-19. The CDR3 coding sequence is TGTGCCAGCAGTACGGACAGGGGAGGAGAGCAGTACTTC. Translating gives CASSTDRGGEQYF.